Included here is one T cell receptor (beta chain) sequence, with context. What it binds is unknown. The data belong to a study of blood T cells in healthy people across ages. Study results and limitations: Considered underestimates were the diversity estimates obtained from one million T cells. Naive CD4+ cells and diversity were both higher in long-lived donors than in aged donors.

Donor samples were obtained from healthy Caucasian individuals from Russia, aged roughly 6 to 90. Peripheral blood from each donor was collected in a volume of 8 to 10 milliliters. Together with a sample-barcoded 5' primer, a J-beta primer mix was included in a second PCR lasting roughly 6 to 12 cycles. TCRdb itself ran the 5' RACE reads through MiXCR, one entry per CDR3 protein. The sample comprises roughly 1.9 million distinct CDR3 sequences, roughly two fifths of which are singletons, and 23% rests with the top ten. The receptor was derived from a human donor in good health. Sequencing used blood.

CDR3 coding DNA: TGTGCCAGCAGTCCCCGGACAGGGGGCGTCAACACTGAAGCTTTCTTT. Its translation is CASSPRTGGVNTEAFF. This chain joins TRBV12-3 or TRBV12-4 and TRBJ1-1, with 11 bases that match TRBD1. The V and J ends lost 5 bases and 2 bases, in that order; junction bases with no gene match: 7. The CDR3 contains 16 residues.